The rows below give T cell receptor beta chains drawn from one sample of a study of T cell clones after liver transplantation. Using immunoSEQ multiplex PCR, the repertoire was profiled, and TCRdb retains in-frame clones only, with some absent. Of 51,000 or so clones listed, roughly 90% were seen once; the top ten hold approximately 15%. Sequencing used CD8+ T cells from blood, obtained 12 months after liver transplant. Source of these receptors: a human patient who received a liver transplant. Some T cells may trace back to the graft donor. Both conserved end residues are part of each CDR3. D genes are given only for firm matches. Not all rows give a size; the values are once, few, many and, for expanded clones, a class.

V: TRBV27
size: -
D: TRBD1
J: TRBJ1-5
DNA: TGTGCCAGCAGTACCTCCGGGACAGGTCAGCCCCAGCATTTT
CDR3: CASSTSGTGQPQHF

V: TRBV27
size: -
D: TRBD2
J: TRBJ2-7
DNA: TGTGCCAGCAGTTTGGGGGGGAGCGAGCAGTACTTC
CDR3: CASSLGGSEQYF

V: TRBV5-1
size: -
D: -
J: TRBJ2-1
DNA: TGCGCCAGCAGCTTGGAGGGAACCGGGGAGTTCTTC
CDR3: CASSLEGTGEFF

V: TRBV7-2
size: -
D: -
J: TRBJ2-7
DNA: TGTGCCAGCAGCGCATACTCGGGGTACTTC
CDR3: CASSAYSGYF

V: TRBV19
size: -
D: TRBD1
J: TRBJ2-6
DNA: TGTGCCAGTAGTCCGGACAGGGCTAACTCTGGGGCCAACGTCCTGACTTTC
CDR3: CASSPDRANSGANVLTF

V: TRBV28
size: -
D: TRBD1
J: TRBJ1-1
DNA: TGTGCCAGCAGTTTAGACAGGGTGGTCACTGAAGCTTTCTTT
CDR3: CASSLDRVVTEAFF

V: TRBV4-3
size: -
D: -
J: TRBJ2-1
DNA: TGCGCCAGCAGCTTCCGGACTGTATACAATGAGCAGTTCTTC
CDR3: CASSFRTVYNEQFF

V: TRBV28
size: -
D: -
J: TRBJ2-7
DNA: TGTGCCAGCAGCTTCGGCTCCTACGAGCAGTACTTC
CDR3: CASSFGSYEQYF

V: TRBV19
size: -
D: -
J: TRBJ1-4
DNA: TGTGCCAGTAAATATTCCACGGGCCGTCCAACAACTAATGAAAAACTGTTTTTT
CDR3: CASKYSTGRPTTNEKLFF

V: TRBV6-1
size: -
D: -
J: TRBJ1-1
DNA: TGTGCCAGCAGGACTGGATTAGTTGAAGCTTTCTTT
CDR3: CASRTGLVEAFF

V: TRBV7-9
size: -
D: -
J: TRBJ2-2
DNA: TGTGCCAGCAGCTTCGGAAACACCGGGGAGCTGTTTTTT
CDR3: CASSFGNTGELFF

V: TRBV6-5
size: -
D: -
J: TRBJ1-1
DNA: TGTGCCAGCAGTCTAGGGAGACAGGTTTTCACTGAAGCTTTCTTT
CDR3: CASSLGRQVFTEAFF

V: TRBV5-3
size: -
D: TRBD1
J: TRBJ1-5
DNA: TGTGCCAGAAGCGGGGCCGGGACAGGGTACGGCAATCAGCCCCAGCATTTT
CDR3: CARSGAGTGYGNQPQHF

V: TRBV7-6
size: -
D: -
J: TRBJ2-7
DNA: TGTGCCAGCAGCTTACTTAGCAACGAGCAGTACTTC
CDR3: CASSLLSNEQYF

V: TRBV4-3
size: -
D: -
J: TRBJ1-1
DNA: TGCGCCAGCAGCCAAGACCGGGCAATATCGGGGTTAGCTTTCTTT
CDR3: CASSQDRAISGLAFF

V: TRBV28
size: -
D: TRBD1
J: TRBJ2-7
DNA: TGTGCCAGCAGTTTACCCTCGGACAGGGGGCAAGTCGAGCAGTACTTC
CDR3: CASSLPSDRGQVEQYF

V: TRBV28
size: -
D: -
J: TRBJ1-2
DNA: TGTGCCAGCAGTTTAAATATTCGAGGGAACGGCTACACCTTC
CDR3: CASSLNIRGNGYTF

V: TRBV4-3
size: -
D: TRBD1
J: TRBJ1-1
DNA: TGCGCCAGCAGCCAAGACACAGGGGAGAACACTGAAGCTTTCTTT
CDR3: CASSQDTGENTEAFF

V: TRBV27
size: -
D: -
J: TRBJ1-2
DNA: TGTGCCAGCAGTTTGATCGGCCAGGACAACTATGGCTACACCTTC
CDR3: CASSLIGQDNYGYTF

V: TRBV7-3
size: -
D: -
J: TRBJ2-5
DNA: TGTGCCAGCAGCTCCGGGACGGGGGAGACCCAGTACTTC
CDR3: CASSSGTGETQYF

V: TRBV2
size: once
D: -
J: TRBJ2-1
DNA: TGTGCCAGCACCCCGGGACTGGGTCTCCATGAGCAGTTCTTC
CDR3: CASTPGLGLHEQFF